The clone carrying this TCR beta chain was counted ten times or more. TCRdb reprocessed the 5' RACE reads with MiXCR, giving one entry per CDR3 protein. This sample has about 33,000 distinct CDR3 sequences, with 5% to 6% found just once. The sample belongs to a study of early T cells in non-severe SARS-CoV-2 infection. V lost 5 bases and J lost 4; bases outside the gene matches: 3. This CDR3 contains 14 residues. The germline V gene has CDR1 SNHLY and CDR2 FYNNEI. This chain uses TRBV2 with TRBJ2-3, with 10 nucleotides matching TRBD2. The sequencing input was whole blood. This TCR was recovered from an adult who was a healthcare worker with PCR-confirmed SARS-CoV-2 infection or an uninfected control (not recorded which). The CDR3 DNA follows: TGTGCCAGCAGTTGGGGGACTAGCGCAGATACGCAGTATTTT. It is translated as CASSWGTSADTQYF. The whole variable domain, filled in from reference TRBV2 and TRBJ2-3, reads EPEVTQTPSHQVTQMGQEVILRCVPISNHLYFYWYRQILGQKVEFLVSFYNNEISEKSEIFDDQFSVERPDGSNFTLKIRSTKLEDSAMYFCASSWGTSADTQYFGPGTRLTVL.